This TCR beta chain originates from a study of blood T cell repertoires in COVID-19. Study-level information: Sites in the United States, Italy and Spain provided acute and convalescent COVID-19 samples. T cells, B-cell-depleted T cells, or PBMCs provided the cDNA or gDNA that served as material.

Original handling: How many nucleated cells were present was estimated from reference gene primer amplification. Using immunoSEQ multiplex PCR, the repertoire was profiled, and TCRdb retains in-frame clones only, with some absent. The V and J calls and clone size come from that table; D and trimming were worked out from the DNA. The table has about 310,000 clones, about nine tenths seen once; the top ten hold 1%. This clone was observed a single time. Unmatched junction bases numbered 6, after V lost 0 bases and J lost 5 bases. CDR3 length: 15 residues. Germline CDR1 reads MNHEY; CDR2 reads SVGAGI. The rearrangement links TRBV6-5 to TRBJ1-1; TRBD1 matches 7 bases. The sequence was obtained from a man in his forties or fifties with active or convalescent COVID-19. What was sequenced was peripheral blood. CDR3 sequence: CASSYSNRGRTEAFF. In DNA form, the CDR3 reads TGTGCCAGCAGTTACTCAAACAGGGGTAGGACTGAAGCTTTCTTT.